The next 18 T cell receptor beta chains were all read from a single sample in a study of cytomegalovirus exposure and HLA in healthy donors. Amplification used 60 Vbeta primers and 13 Jbeta primers. The repertoire was sequenced with immunoSEQ multiplex PCR; TCRdb's copy has only in-frame clones and lacks some. In the table there are about 140,000 clones, about four fifths of which are singletons. Sequencing was done on a sample of PBMCs. Receptor source: a man under 40 in good health and CMV-seronegative.

The rearrangement uses TRBV28 and TRBJ2-1, with TRBD2 matching over 7 bases. The CDR3 is 22 residues long. V shed 6 bases and J 4 bases; nucleotides not matched to a gene: 30. Germline CDR1 MDHEN, CDR2 SYDVKM. The CDR3 DNA reads as TGTGCCAGCAGCGACCCACAAACCACCACCTCCGGGACTAACCCCCGGTACAATGAGCAGTTCTTC. Its protein product is CASSDPQTTTSGTNPRYNEQFF.

Here the CDR3 reads CASSDSGGRAQFF. CDR3 bases: TGTGCCAGCAGCGACTCGGGGGGAAGGGCGCAGTTCTTC. The chain employs TRBV2 and TRBJ2-1; 7 bases agree with TRBD2. The V gene end was trimmed by 6 bases and the J gene end by 12 bases; junction bases not matched to a gene: 11. The CDR3 has 13 amino acids. Germline values: CDR1 SNHLY, CDR2 FYNNEI. The full variable domain, rest sourced from reference TRBV2 and TRBJ2-1, is EPEVTQTPSHQVTQMGQEVILRCVPISNHLYFYWYRQILGQKVEFLVSFYNNEISEKSEIFDDQFSVERPDGSNFTLKIRSTKLEDSAMYFCASSDSGGRAQFFGPGTRLTVL.

The chain couples TRBV29-1 to TRBJ2-5; D gene uncertain. The CDR3 spans 14 residues. Germline lookup yields CDR1 SQVTM and CDR2 ANQGSEA. The V end lost 4 bases, the J end lost 3 bases, and 15 bases lay between the germline ends. The CDR3 sequence: CSVGPPLDEETQYF. CDR3 sequence (DNA): TGCAGCGTTGGCCCACCGCTAGATGAAGAGACCCAGTACTTC.

The chain employs TRBV28 and TRBJ2-7; TRBD1 agrees at 7 bases. The CDR3 is 13 amino acids. Germline lookup yields CDR1 MDHEN and CDR2 SYDVKM. V was clipped by 11 bases and J by 3 bases; unmatched bases: 10. CDR3 residues: CAATSGQNYEQYF. In nucleotides, the CDR3 is TGTGCCGCCACATCGGGACAGAACTACGAGCAGTACTTC.

Remarks on this clone: Relative to the germline gene, one junction end is altered; a read error may explain this. The gene calls are TRBV4-2 and TRBJ1-1; a weak D match, TRBD1 (5 bases). The CDR3 consists of 13 residues. Germline CDR1 is LGHNA and CDR2 is YNFKEQ. The CDR3 loop reads CASSQETAREAFF. CDR3 coding DNA: TGTGCCAGCAGTCAAGAGACAGCCAGAGAAGCTTTCTTT.

The DNA for the CDR3 is TGTGCCAGCAGTTGGGGGCTCTGGGACACCATATATTTT. Amino acids: CASSWGLWDTIYF. This chain links TRBV28 with TRBJ1-3; possibly TRBD1 for D (6 bases). Germline-derived CDR1 and CDR2 are MDHEN and SYDVKM. This CDR3 region has 13 residues. V dropped 4 bases and J dropped 8 bases, with 12 bases sitting between them.

This clone was observed a handful of times. In DNA form, the CDR3 reads TGCGCCAGCAGCCAGCTAGACAGGGGCGGGAACACTGAAGCTTTCTTT. Its translation is CASSQLDRGGNTEAFF. The chain combines TRBV4-1 with TRBJ1-1, with 8 bases lining up with TRBD1. Germline trimming cut 3 bases from V and 1 base from J; bases unmatched to any gene: 7. This CDR3 comprises 16 residues. CDR1 is MGHRA, CDR2 YSYEKL, per germline.

This rearrangement joins TRBV6-6 to TRBJ2-7; 8 bases fit TRBD1. J gave up 3 bases and V 6 bases, and 10 bases lay outside the gene matches. The CDR3 is 15 amino acids. CDR1 and CDR2 from the germline V gene are MNHNY and SVGAGI (reference sequence). CDR3 region: CASRHSGTGNYEQYF. The CDR3 DNA sequence: TGTGCCAGCAGGCATTCCGGGACAGGTAACTACGAGCAGTACTTC.

This chain uses TRBV2 with TRBJ1-1; 7 bases fit TRBD1. The V gene's germline CDR1 is SNHLY and CDR2 FYNNEI. V dropped 7 bases and J dropped 2; count of bases not matched to a gene: 7. CDR3 length: 14 amino acids. The CDR3 nucleotides read TGTGCCAGCACCCGGGACAGACATAACACTGAAGCTTTCTTT. Amino acids: CASTRDRHNTEAFF. Complete variable domain (other parts from reference TRBV2 and TRBJ1-1): EPEVTQTPSHQVTQMGQEVILRCVPISNHLYFYWYRQILGQKVEFLVSFYNNEISEKSEIFDDQFSVERPDGSNFTLKIRSTKLEDSAMYFCASTRDRHNTEAFFGQGTRLTVV.

In its sample, this clone was seen a few times. The rearrangement links TRBV4-1 to TRBJ2-2; TRBD2 is a possible D gene (6 bases). CDR3 length: 14 amino acids. Looked up from germline, CDR1 is MGHRA and CDR2 is YSYEKL. With 4 bases removed from V and 1 base from J, the gap between germline ends came to 7 bases. The CDR3 coding sequence is TGCGCCAGCAGCCGGGGACTGAACACCGGGGAGCTGTTTTTT. This codes for CASSRGLNTGELFF.

This clone has more than one count but fewer than ten. The V gene is TRBV6-5, the J gene TRBJ1-2, with unresolved D. Germline CDR1 reads MNHEY; CDR2 reads SVGAGI. This CDR3 contains 15 residues. V was cut by 0 bases and J by 5 bases, with 13 bases left in between. The CDR3 region has the DNA TGTGCCAGCAGTTACTCCTTGGGGAGTGATTATGGCTACACCTTC. Residues: CASSYSLGSDYGYTF.

V is TRBV11-2 and J is TRBJ2-7, with 8 bases fitting TRBD1. V dropped 3 bases and J dropped 3; count of bases not matched to a gene: 7. The CDR3 covers 15 residues. In germline, CDR1 is SGHAT, CDR2 FQNNGV. The CDR3 DNA reads TGTGCCAGCAGCTTGCCTGACAGGGGATACTACGAGCAGTACTTC. Protein: CASSLPDRGYYEQYF.

V gene TRBV11-2 combines with J gene TRBJ1-2; D might be TRBD1 (5 bases). Trimming removed 2 bases at V and 4 bases at J, with 17 bases between. There are 16 residues in the CDR3. Germline-derived CDR1 and CDR2 are SGHAT and FQNNGV. The CDR3 loop is CASSLSQQVWGYGYTF. CDR3 in DNA: TGTGCCAGCAGCTTAAGTCAACAGGTCTGGGGCTATGGCTACACCTTC.

The chain employs TRBV28 and TRBJ2-1, with 10 positions matching TRBD2. This CDR3 is 17 amino acids long. Germline V gene data show CDR1 as MDHEN and CDR2 as SYDVKM. The ends lost 0 bases at V and 9 bases at J; junction bases unmatched: 11. The CDR3 bases are TGTGCCAGCAGTTTATGGGGCGGGACTAGCGTGACTGGTGAGCAGTTCTTC. Amino acid sequence: CASSLWGGTSVTGEQFF.

A word on this clone: Germline and junction disagree at one end, which may indicate a read error. The chain is built from TRBV28 and TRBJ1-2; TRBD1 is a possible D gene (5 bases). The V gene's germline CDR1 is MDHEN and CDR2 SYDVKM. This CDR3 is built from 16 residues. CDR3 sequence: CASSLIGGSPGWGYPF. The DNA of the CDR3 is TGTGCCAGCAGTTTAATCGGAGGGAGCCCAGGTTGGGGCTACCCCTTC.

The chain employs TRBV5-1 and TRBJ2-2, with 7 bases fitting TRBD1. J was trimmed by 1 base and V by 4 bases; bases with no gene match: 4. The CDR3 runs to 15 residues. Germline CDR1 and CDR2: SGHRS and YFSETQ. CDR3 DNA: TGCGCCAGCAGCCCTGGGGACAGGAACACCGGGGAGCTGTTTTTT. Its translation: CASSPGDRNTGELFF.

The CDR3 coding sequence is TGTGCCAGCAACTCGGAGGTGAGAGAGGTAGATACGCAGTATTTT. Protein sequence: CASNSEVREVDTQYF. The chain links TRBV28 to TRBJ2-3; tentatively, D is TRBD2 (5 bases). Per the germline V gene, CDR1 is MDHEN and CDR2 is SYDVKM. This CDR3 is 15 amino acids long. V lost 7 bases, J lost 5 bases, and 19 bases lay in between.

V usage is TRBV19 and J usage is TRBJ1-6; D is ambiguous. Germline V CDR1 and CDR2: LNHDA, SQIVND (reference sequence). Trimming stripped 6 bases from V and 9 bases from J, with 9 bases between. CDR3 length equals 12 residues. CDR3 residues: CASSREGSPLHF. The CDR3 DNA is TGTGCCAGTAGCCGGGAGGGTTCACCCCTCCACTTT.